One and the same sample provided the 28 T cell receptor beta chains below, sequenced in a study of cytomegalovirus exposure and HLA in healthy donors. PCR was performed using 60 Vbeta and 13 Jbeta primers. Sequencing used immunoSEQ multiplex PCR; TCRdb keeps in-frame clones, though not all of them. Of 110,000 or so clones listed, over 70% were seen once; the top ten hold about 5.3%. Sequences were obtained from PBMCs. The receptors derive from a male donor in good health and CMV-seronegative.

The CDR3 protein is CASSPGQGRDTQYF. CDR3 in DNA: TGCGCCAGCAGCCCCGGACAAGGACGGGATACGCAGTATTTT. The gene calls are TRBV5-1 and TRBJ2-3, with D maybe TRBD1 (5 bases). Germline V gene sequence: CDR1 SGHRS, CDR2 YFSETQ. The CDR3 extends over 14 amino acids. Trimming removed 4 bases at V and 6 bases at J, with 15 bases between.

The chain uses TRBV19 and TRBJ2-1; 12 bases match TRBD2. Germline CDR1 and CDR2: LNHDA and SQIVND (reference sequence). V gave up 5 bases and J gave up 3 bases; unmatched junction bases: 8. The CDR3 contains 17 residues. Here the CDR3 reads CASSLTSGSGLYNEQFF. CDR3 coding DNA: TGTGCCAGTAGTTTGACTAGCGGGAGTGGCCTCTACAATGAGCAGTTCTTC.

V usage is TRBV27 and J usage is TRBJ2-3; 7 nucleotides align to TRBD1. Unmatched junction bases numbered 6, after V lost 2 bases and J lost 7 bases. The CDR3 contains 14 residues. Germline V CDR1 and CDR2: MNHEY, SMNVEV (reference sequence). CDR3 in amino acids: CASSLGRGSHTQYF. The CDR3 DNA sequence: TGTGCCAGCAGTTTAGGCAGGGGGAGTCATACGCAGTATTTT.

This rearrangement joins TRBV7-2 to TRBJ2-2, with 9 nucleotides matching TRBD2. Germline CDR1 SGHTA, CDR2 FQGNSA. This CDR3 has 16 residues. V dropped 5 bases and J dropped 6; count of bases not matched to a gene: 10. The CDR3 loop is CASSAAAREGAGELFF. As DNA, the CDR3 is TGTGCCAGCAGCGCCGCGGCGCGGGAGGGGGCCGGGGAGCTGTTTTTT.

The chain carries TRBV1 and TRBJ1-2; the table's D gene call, TRBD1, was not cross checked with the DNA. TRBV1 is flagged as a pseudogene. The CDR3 extends over 15 amino acids. CDR3 coding DNA: TGCACCAGCAGCCAGGCTGATGACAGGGCCGATGGCTACACCTTC. Residues: CTSSQADDRADGYTF.

The chain joins TRBV10-2 to TRBJ2-3, with D uncertain. Germline values: CDR1 WSHSY, CDR2 SAAADI. The V end lost 2 bases, the J end lost 1 base, and 13 bases lay between the germline ends. The CDR3 is 16 residues long. As DNA, the CDR3 is TGCGCCAGCAGTGAGGATTTGGTCCGCGGCACAGATACGCAGTATTTT. Translation: CASSEDLVRGTDTQYF.

This chain joins TRBV18 and TRBJ1-2; 7 bases align to TRBD1. This CDR3 is 14 amino acids long. Per the germline V gene, CDR1 is KGHSH and CDR2 is LQKENI. V lost 3 bases, J lost 4 bases, and 5 bases stayed unmatched. CDR3 loop: CASSPETGTYGYTF. The CDR3 region has the DNA TGTGCCAGCTCACCTGAGACAGGGACCTATGGCTACACCTTC.

The DNA for the CDR3 is TGTGCCAGCAGTCAACAGAGGAACACTGAAGCTTTCTTT. Protein: CASSQQRNTEAFF. The chain links TRBV27 to TRBJ1-1, with D unclear. CDR1 is MNHEY, CDR2 SMNVEV, per germline (reference sequence). Trimming removed 5 bases at V and 1 base at J, with 8 bases between. This CDR3 contains 13 residues.

The chain employs TRBV29-1 and TRBJ1-2; D is possibly TRBD1 (5 bases). Per germline, CDR1 SQVTM and CDR2 ANQGSEA. V lost 4 bases, J lost 1 base, and 10 bases lay in between. This CDR3 is built from 13 residues. The CDR3 loop is CSVAGGDNYGYTF. The DNA of the CDR3 is TGCAGCGTTGCGGGAGGGGATAACTATGGCTACACCTTC. The full variable domain, with the rest looked up from reference TRBV29-1 and TRBJ1-2, is SAVISQKPSRDICQRGTSLTIQCQVDSQVTMMFWYRQQPGQSLTLIATANQGSEATYESGFVIDKFPISRPNLTFSTLTVSNMSPEDSSIYLCSVAGGDNYGYTFGSGTRLTVV.

The chain employs TRBV2 and TRBJ2-1; possible D gene TRBD1, 6 bases. Trimming pared 6 bases from V and 4 bases from J, leaving 10 bases between. CDR1 is SNHLY and CDR2 is FYNNEI in the germline V gene. This CDR3 spans 13 amino acids. The CDR3 loop reads CASRADRYNEQFF. The CDR3 bases are TGTGCCAGCAGGGCGGACAGATACAATGAGCAGTTCTTC. The whole variable domain, remainder taken from reference TRBV2 and TRBJ2-1, is EPEVTQTPSHQVTQMGQEVILRCVPISNHLYFYWYRQILGQKVEFLVSFYNNEISEKSEIFDDQFSVERPDGSNFTLKIRSTKLEDSAMYFCASRADRYNEQFFGPGTRLTVL.

V is TRBV6-1 and J is TRBJ1-5, with no clear D. This CDR3 region has 15 residues. CDR1 and CDR2 from the germline V gene are MNHNS and SASEGT. Deletions cut 3 bases from V and 5 bases from J, with 14 bases between. The CDR3 sequence: CASSEDFSLDQPQHF. For the CDR3, the DNA is TGTGCCAGCAGTGAGGACTTCTCCTTAGATCAGCCCCAGCATTTT.

V is TRBV5-1 and J is TRBJ2-1; 8 bases line up with TRBD1. CDR3 length: 14 residues. V lost 2 bases, J lost 7 bases, and 5 bases stayed unmatched. The germline V gene encodes CDR1 SGHRS and CDR2 YFSETQ. CDR3 in amino acids: CASSLGQGPNEQFF. The CDR3 coding sequence is TGCGCCAGCAGCTTAGGACAGGGTCCAAATGAGCAGTTCTTC.

CDR3 amino acids: CASSPQGYTGELFF. In DNA, the CDR3 is TGTGCCAGCAGCCCCCAGGGGTACACCGGGGAGCTGTTTTTT. The V and J genes are TRBV28 and TRBJ2-2, with D possibly matching TRBD1 (6 bases). V lost 6 bases and J 3 bases, leaving 11 bases between the germline ends. This CDR3 has 14 residues. The V gene's germline CDR1 is MDHEN and CDR2 SYDVKM.

The genes are TRBV19 and TRBJ2-7; TRBD1 is a possible D gene (5 bases). The CDR3 length is 13 residues. V shed 3 bases and J shed 2 bases, with 8 bases lying between them. Germline loops: CDR1 LNHDA, CDR2 SQIVND (reference sequence). As DNA, the CDR3 is TGTGCCAGTAGTATGGCAGGGACCTACGAGCAGTACTTC. Translated, it gives CASSMAGTYEQYF.

The chain couples TRBV6-5 to TRBJ1-2; the match to TRBD1 covers 10 bases. V lost 2 bases to trimming and J lost 7 bases; unmatched junction nucleotides: 7. Germline V gene data show CDR1 as MNHEY and CDR2 as SVGAGI. CDR3 length: 15 amino acids. In nucleotides, the CDR3 is TGTGCCAGCAGTTACGAAGACAGGGGGCGTAGTGGCTACACCTTC. Translating gives CASSYEDRGRSGYTF.

The gene calls are TRBV10-3 and TRBJ2-4; D may be TRBD2 (6 bases). Trimming shortened V by 3 bases and J by 7 bases, and 16 bases separated the two germline ends. Germline values: CDR1 ENHRY, CDR2 SYGVKD. The CDR3 has 15 amino acids. CDR3 residues: CAISEGSGVGNIQYF. The CDR3 nucleotides read TGTGCCATCAGTGAAGGTAGCGGAGTGGGCAACATTCAGTACTTC.

The V and J genes are TRBV15 and TRBJ1-2; D call uncertain. CDR3 length: 14 amino acids. CDR1 and CDR2 (germline): LNHNV, YYDKDF (reference sequence). The ends were cut back, 5 bases at V and 4 bases at J, with 14 bases in the middle. Here the CDR3 reads CATSRIRRGYGYTF. In nucleotides, the CDR3 is TGTGCCACCAGCCGGATCCGCCGGGGCTATGGCTACACCTTC.

The CDR3 protein is CASSPHGADTQYF. CDR3 DNA: TGTGCCAGCAGCCCCCACGGAGCAGATACGCAGTATTTT. The gene calls are TRBV7-3 and TRBJ2-3; D is undetermined. Germline CDR1 is SGHTA and CDR2 is FQGTGA. The CDR3 sequence is 13 residues long. V was pared by 5 bases and J by 4 bases, with 10 bases between.

The chain is built from TRBV25-1 and TRBJ1-2; 7 bases agree with TRBD1. The germline V gene has CDR1 MGHDK and CDR2 SYGVNS. The CDR3 spans 14 residues. J gave up 2 bases and V 5 bases, and 5 bases lay outside the gene matches. The CDR3 coding sequence is TGTGCCAGCAGTTTGGGGGGACAGAACTATGGCTACACCTTC. It translates to CASSLGGQNYGYTF.

The chain carries TRBV7-9 and TRBJ2-3, with D perhaps TRBD2 (5 bases). V lost 5 bases and J lost 1, with 13 bases in between. CDR1 is SEHNR, CDR2 FQNEAQ, per germline (reference sequence). The CDR3 runs to 15 residues. The CDR3: CASSRSRGGTDTQYF. CDR3 DNA sequence: TGTGCCAGCAGCCGAAGTCGGGGAGGCACAGATACGCAGTATTTT.

CDR3 sequence (DNA): TGCGCCAGCAGCTTGTTAGGGACAATCTCCTACGAGCAGTACTTC. It encodes CASSLLGTISYEQYF. The V and J genes are TRBV5-1 and TRBJ2-7, with TRBD1 as a possible D gene (6 bases). Germline CDR1 reads SGHRS; CDR2 reads YFSETQ. Trimming took 1 base from V and 0 from J, leaving 11 bases between them. This CDR3 comprises 15 residues. Full variable domain (missing parts from reference TRBV5-1 and TRBJ2-7): KAGVTQTPRYLIKTRGQQVTLSCSPISGHRSVSWYQQTPGQGLQFLFEYFSETQRNKGNFPGRFSGRQFSNSRSEMNVSTLELGDSALYLCASSLLGTISYEQYFGPGTRLTVT.

In regard to this clone: The junction does not match germline at one end; this may be a read error. The rearrangement joins TRBV7-9 to TRBJ1-1; D not resolved. Germline V lookup: CDR1 SEHNR, CDR2 FQNEAQ (reference sequence). This CDR3 spans 17 amino acids. The CDR3 loop reads CSSSTFRGKPMNTEAFF. The DNA for the CDR3 is TGTTCCAGCAGCACCTTCCGCGGGAAACCTATGAACACTGAAGCTTTCTTT.

The J gene is TRBJ2-6, the V gene TRBV10-3; no definite D call. The ends were cut back, 5 bases at V and 6 bases at J, with 14 bases in the middle. The germline gives CDR1 ENHRY, CDR2 SYGVKD. CDR3 length: 15 residues. CDR3 nucleotide sequence: TGTGCCATCAGTCCACAGAACGTGGTGGCCAACGTCCTGACTTTC. This gives the protein CAISPQNVVANVLTF.

The CDR3 sequence: CASSALGGSGTNYNEQFF. The CDR3 bases are TGTGCCAGCAGTGCCCTGGGGGGTAGCGGGACAAACTACAATGAGCAGTTCTTC. V is TRBV6-4 and J is TRBJ2-1; TRBD2 matches at 8 bases. The length of the CDR3 is 18 residues. Germline-derived CDR1 and CDR2 are MRHNA and SNTAGT. The V gene end was trimmed by 4 bases and the J gene end by 3 bases; junction bases not matched to a gene: 14.

The V gene is TRBV7-9, the J gene TRBJ2-3; TRBD1 is a possible D gene (5 bases). Per the germline V gene, CDR1 is SEHNR and CDR2 is FQNEAQ (reference sequence). Trimming took off 5 bases at V and 0 bases at J, with 12 bases between the two ends. The length of the CDR3 is 15 residues. The chain's CDR3 is CASSGDSRSTDTQYF. DNA of the CDR3: TGTGCCAGCAGCGGAGACAGTCGTAGCACAGATACGCAGTATTTT.

The V and J genes are TRBV18 and TRBJ2-2, with D perhaps TRBD1 (6 bases). The CDR3 totals 17 residues. V shed 1 base and J shed 4 bases, with 16 bases lying between them. Germline values: CDR1 KGHSH, CDR2 LQKENI. This chain's CDR3 is CASSPQTGRSGTGELFF. The DNA for the CDR3 is TGTGCCAGCTCACCACAAACAGGGCGTTCGGGCACCGGGGAGCTGTTTTTT.

V and J are TRBV5-4 and TRBJ1-1; perhaps TRBD1 as D (6 bases). Germline lookup yields CDR1 SGHNT and CDR2 YYREEE (reference sequence). The V gene lost 2 bases and the J gene lost 3 bases, with 11 bases spanning the gap. The CDR3 has 14 amino acids. The CDR3 reads CASSLGGLYTEAFF. The CDR3 DNA reads as TGTGCCAGCAGCTTAGGGGGTCTATACACTGAAGCTTTCTTT. The full variable domain, completed using reference TRBV5-4 and TRBJ1-1, is ETGVTQSPTHLIKTRGQQVTLRCSSQSGHNTVSWYQQALGQGPQFIFQYYREEENGRGNFPPRFSGLQFPNYSSELNVNALELDDSALYLCASSLGGLYTEAFFGQGTRLTVV.

This clone showed up just once. The CDR3 loop is CASSSRTSPPGEQYF. The CDR3 DNA is TGTGCCAGCAGTTCGAGGACTAGTCCCCCGGGGGAGCAGTACTTC. V and J are TRBV27 and TRBJ2-7, with 7 bases fitting TRBD2. Germline-derived CDR1 and CDR2 are MNHEY and SMNVEV (reference sequence). CDR3 length: 15 residues. V gave up 4 bases and J gave up 7 bases; unmatched junction bases: 13.